This is a list of T cell receptor beta chains from one sample in a study of blood T cell repertoires in COVID-19. Measured with immunoSEQ multiplex PCR; TCRdb has only the in-frame clones, and not every one. The sample carries around 300,000 clones, 88% recorded once. Sequences were obtained from peripheral blood. All receptors come from a woman younger than 45 with COVID-19, enrolled during active disease. The CDR3 runs from the conserved cysteine through the conserved F or W. Each record gives: V gene, D gene, J gene, clone size, CDR3 protein, CDR3 DNA. D genes are given only for firm matches. Clone size is not always given. Where it is, it says once, few, many or a class for expanded clones.

v_gene: TRBV10-3; d_gene: NA; j_gene: TRBJ1-2; abundance: NA; CDR3aa: CAISARQARENYGYTF; CDR3nt: TGTGCCATCAGCGCCCGACAGGCGAGGGAGAACTATGGCTACACCTTC
v_gene: TRBV6-2/TRBV6-3; d_gene: NA; j_gene: TRBJ1-5; abundance: NA; CDR3aa: CASSSLRESRNQPQHF; CDR3nt: TGTGCCAGCAGCTCCCTCAGGGAATCGCGCAATCAGCCCCAGCATTTT
v_gene: TRBV5-4; d_gene: TRBD2; j_gene: TRBJ2-3; abundance: NA; CDR3aa: CASSKGTSGGDTQYF; CDR3nt: TGTGCCAGCAGCAAAGGGACTAGCGGGGGAGATACGCAGTATTTT
v_gene: TRBV4-1; d_gene: NA; j_gene: TRBJ1-5; abundance: NA; CDR3aa: CASSQGGGGNQPQHF; CDR3nt: TGCGCCAGCAGCCAAGGTGGGGGAGGTAATCAGCCCCAGCATTTT
v_gene: TRBV9; d_gene: NA; j_gene: TRBJ2-3; abundance: NA; CDR3aa: CASSAITDTQYF; CDR3nt: TGTGCCAGCAGCGCCATCACAGATACGCAGTATTTT
v_gene: TRBV4-1; d_gene: NA; j_gene: TRBJ2-1; abundance: NA; CDR3aa: CASSQAGPVDSSYNEQFF; CDR3nt: TGCGCCAGCAGCCAAGCCGGACCGGTAGACAGCTCCTACAATGAGCAGTTCTTC
v_gene: TRBV2; d_gene: NA; j_gene: TRBJ1-3; abundance: NA; CDR3aa: CASSEGTAYSGNTIYF; CDR3nt: TGTGCCAGCAGTGAAGGGACAGCTTATTCAGGAAACACCATATATTTT
v_gene: TRBV6-6; d_gene: TRBD1; j_gene: TRBJ1-5; abundance: few; CDR3aa: CASSPRPPGTGGNQPQHF; CDR3nt: TGTGCCAGCAGTCCCCGTCCCCCCGGGACAGGGGGCAATCAGCCCCAGCATTTT
v_gene: TRBV29-1; d_gene: TRBD1; j_gene: TRBJ1-2; abundance: NA; CDR3aa: CSVVIGTGGHYGYTF; CDR3nt: TGCAGCGTTGTTATCGGGACAGGGGGACACTATGGCTACACCTTC
v_gene: TRBV19; d_gene: NA; j_gene: TRBJ1-5; abundance: NA; CDR3aa: CASSIAGNQPQHF; CDR3nt: TGTGCCAGTAGTATTGCCGGTAATCAGCCCCAGCATTTT
v_gene: TRBV11-2; d_gene: TRBD2; j_gene: TRBJ2-1; abundance: NA; CDR3aa: CASSLELAGTNEQFF; CDR3nt: TGTGCCAGCAGCTTAGAACTAGCGGGGACCAATGAGCAGTTCTTC
v_gene: TRBV4-2; d_gene: TRBD1; j_gene: TRBJ1-3; abundance: NA; CDR3aa: CASSQGDRGLNTIYF; CDR3nt: TGTGCCAGCAGCCAGGGGGACAGGGGGCTGAACACCATATATTTT
v_gene: TRBV7-2; d_gene: NA; j_gene: TRBJ1-3; abundance: NA; CDR3aa: CASSPVISGNTIYF; CDR3nt: TGTGCCAGCAGCCCGGTGATCTCTGGAAACACCATATATTTT
v_gene: TRBV5-8; d_gene: NA; j_gene: TRBJ1-2; abundance: NA; CDR3aa: CASSLSGDYGYTF; CDR3nt: TGTGCCAGCAGCTTGTCAGGGGATTATGGCTACACCTTC
v_gene: TRBV4-3; d_gene: NA; j_gene: TRBJ1-1; abundance: NA; CDR3aa: CASSQVAWGGTGTEAFF; CDR3nt: TGCGCCAGCAGCCAAGTTGCCTGGGGAGGTACTGGCACTGAAGCTTTCTTT
v_gene: TRBV9; d_gene: NA; j_gene: TRBJ1-5; abundance: NA; CDR3aa: CARIILQGKFNQPQHF; CDR3nt: TGTGCCAGAATAATCCTACAGGGTAAGTTTAATCAGCCCCAGCATTTT
v_gene: TRBV19; d_gene: NA; j_gene: TRBJ1-3; abundance: once; CDR3aa: CASIGVTGNTIYF; CDR3nt: TGTGCCAGTATAGGGGTCACCGGAAACACCATATATTTT
v_gene: TRBV7-8; d_gene: NA; j_gene: TRBJ2-5; abundance: NA; CDR3aa: CASSLGSYSLTRIQETQYF; CDR3nt: TGTGCCAGCAGCTTAGGGTCTTACAGCTTAACCCGAATCCAAGAGACCCAGTACTTC
v_gene: TRBV7-8; d_gene: TRBD1; j_gene: TRBJ1-4; abundance: NA; CDR3aa: CASSSPTGAVSANEKLFF; CDR3nt: TGTGCCAGCAGCTCACCGACAGGGGCAGTCTCAGCTAATGAAAAACTGTTTTTT
v_gene: TRBV14; d_gene: NA; j_gene: TRBJ2-1; abundance: NA; CDR3aa: CASSQLLSINEQFF; CDR3nt: TGTGCCAGCAGCCAATTGCTTAGCATCAATGAGCAGTTCTTC
v_gene: TRBV2; d_gene: TRBD2; j_gene: TRBJ2-7; abundance: NA; CDR3aa: CASRTTSGGAEQYF; CDR3nt: TGTGCCAGCAGGACTACTAGCGGGGGGGCCGAGCAGTACTTC
v_gene: TRBV11-1; d_gene: NA; j_gene: TRBJ2-7; abundance: NA; CDR3aa: CASSVRRSSYEQYF; CDR3nt: TGTGCCAGCAGCGTTCGCCGGAGCTCCTACGAGCAGTACTTC
v_gene: TRBV18; d_gene: NA; j_gene: TRBJ1-2; abundance: NA; CDR3aa: CASSPQGSNYGYTF; CDR3nt: TGTGCCAGCTCACCGCAGGGGTCTAACTATGGCTACACCTTC
v_gene: TRBV7-2; d_gene: TRBD1; j_gene: TRBJ1-6; abundance: NA; CDR3aa: CASSNRGQVSLHF; CDR3nt: TGTGCCAGCAGCAACCGCGGACAGGTATCCCTCCACTTT
v_gene: TRBV25-1; d_gene: NA; j_gene: TRBJ1-1; abundance: NA; CDR3aa: CASSALQGPSILAFF; CDR3nt: TGTGCCAGCAGTGCACTACAGGGACCTAGTATTTTAGCTTTCTTT
v_gene: TRBV5-6; d_gene: NA; j_gene: TRBJ1-4; abundance: NA; CDR3aa: CASSLARAAFFATNEKLFF; CDR3nt: TGTGCCAGCAGCTTGGCCAGGGCAGCTTTTTTTGCAACTAATGAAAAACTGTTTTTT
v_gene: TRBV28; d_gene: TRBD1; j_gene: TRBJ1-6; abundance: NA; CDR3aa: CAIEGGGNSPLHF; CDR3nt: TGTGCCATCGAAGGGGGCGGGAATTCACCCCTCCACTTT
v_gene: TRBV3-1/TRBV3-2; d_gene: TRBD1; j_gene: TRBJ1-4; abundance: NA; CDR3aa: CASSQGTGGSKLFF; CDR3nt: TGTGCCAGCAGCCAGGGGACAGGGGGATCAAAACTGTTTTTT
v_gene: TRBV19; d_gene: TRBD1; j_gene: TRBJ2-5; abundance: NA; CDR3aa: CASSWDRGETQYF; CDR3nt: TGTGCCAGTAGTTGGGACAGGGGGGAGACCCAGTACTTC
v_gene: TRBV7-2; d_gene: NA; j_gene: TRBJ2-1; abundance: once; CDR3aa: CASSLSPYLSSYNEQFF; CDR3nt: TGTGCCAGCAGCCTTTCACCTTACCTAAGCTCCTACAATGAGCAGTTCTTC
v_gene: TRBV2; d_gene: NA; j_gene: TRBJ1-3; abundance: NA; CDR3aa: CASSEYFSSGNTIYF; CDR3nt: TGTGCCAGCAGTGAATACTTTAGCTCTGGAAACACCATATATTTT
v_gene: TRBV19; d_gene: NA; j_gene: TRBJ1-1; abundance: NA; CDR3aa: CASSLTTRGNTEAFF; CDR3nt: TGTGCCAGTAGCCTTACTACCAGGGGTAACACTGAAGCTTTCTTT
v_gene: TRBV12-3/TRBV12-4; d_gene: NA; j_gene: TRBJ2-5; abundance: NA; CDR3aa: CASSLDNHGAQYF; CDR3nt: TGTGCCAGCAGTTTAGACAACCACGGGGCCCAGTACTTC
v_gene: TRBV5-1; d_gene: NA; j_gene: TRBJ2-7; abundance: NA; CDR3aa: CASSPLSGPPYEQYF; CDR3nt: TGCGCCAGCAGCCCCCTCTCGGGTCCCCCCTACGAGCAGTACTTC
v_gene: TRBV27; d_gene: NA; j_gene: TRBJ1-1; abundance: NA; CDR3aa: CASRGGQGRQTEAFF; CDR3nt: TGTGCCAGCAGAGGAGGGCAGGGACGGCAGACTGAAGCTTTCTTT
v_gene: TRBV3-1/TRBV3-2; d_gene: NA; j_gene: TRBJ1-2; abundance: NA; CDR3aa: CASSQEVRSYGYTF; CDR3nt: TGTGCCAGCAGCCAAGAGGTACGTAGCTATGGCTACACCTTC
v_gene: TRBV7-9; d_gene: TRBD1; j_gene: TRBJ2-3; abundance: NA; CDR3aa: CASSSGQTTDTQYF; CDR3nt: TGTGCCAGCAGCTCGGGACAGACCACAGATACGCAGTATTTT
v_gene: TRBV4-3; d_gene: TRBD2; j_gene: TRBJ2-1; abundance: once; CDR3aa: CASSQDGGAGDEQFF; CDR3nt: TGCGCCAGCAGCCAAGACGGGGGGGCCGGGGATGAGCAGTTCTTC
v_gene: TRBV6-1; d_gene: NA; j_gene: TRBJ2-3; abundance: few; CDR3aa: CASSVPGGLGTGLGNTQYF; CDR3nt: TGTGCCAGCAGTGTCCCCGGGGGGCTTGGGACAGGACTCGGGAATACGCAGTATTTT
v_gene: TRBV24-1; d_gene: NA; j_gene: TRBJ1-1; abundance: NA; CDR3aa: CATSDPGNTEAFF; CDR3nt: TGTGCCACCAGTGATCCCGGGAACACTGAAGCTTTCTTT
v_gene: TRBV30; d_gene: NA; j_gene: TRBJ2-3; abundance: NA; CDR3aa: CAWSYSHQDTQYF; CDR3nt: TGTGCCTGGAGTTACAGCCATCAAGATACGCAGTATTTT
v_gene: TRBV7-9; d_gene: TRBD1; j_gene: TRBJ1-5; abundance: NA; CDR3aa: CASSDGQGRNQPQHF; CDR3nt: TGTGCCAGCAGCGACGGACAGGGTCGCAATCAGCCCCAGCATTTT
v_gene: TRBV7-8; d_gene: NA; j_gene: TRBJ1-3; abundance: NA; CDR3aa: CASSSPMRSGNTIYF; CDR3nt: TGTGCCAGCAGCTCCCCGATGAGGTCTGGAAACACCATATATTTT
v_gene: TRBV28; d_gene: NA; j_gene: TRBJ1-3; abundance: NA; CDR3aa: CASSYRELGNTIYF; CDR3nt: TGTGCCAGCAGTTACAGGGAACTCGGAAACACCATATATTTT
v_gene: TRBV6-5; d_gene: NA; j_gene: TRBJ1-4; abundance: NA; CDR3aa: CASSYSSGILNLKLFF; CDR3nt: TGTGCCAGCAGTTACTCGAGCGGAATTCTCAACTTAAAACTGTTTTTT
v_gene: TRBV27; d_gene: NA; j_gene: TRBJ1-2; abundance: NA; CDR3aa: CASSPKGYYGYTF; CDR3nt: TGTGCCAGCAGTCCTAAGGGGTACTATGGCTACACCTTC
v_gene: TRBV30; d_gene: TRBD1; j_gene: TRBJ1-2; abundance: NA; CDR3aa: CAWRPGQGGNYGYTF; CDR3nt: TGTGCCTGGCGCCCTGGACAGGGGGGAAACTATGGCTACACCTTC
v_gene: TRBV29-1; d_gene: NA; j_gene: TRBJ1-1; abundance: NA; CDR3aa: CSVTAGGSTEAFF; CDR3nt: TGCAGCGTTACTGCCGGGGGTTCCACTGAAGCTTTCTTT
v_gene: TRBV6-1; d_gene: TRBD1; j_gene: TRBJ1-1; abundance: NA; CDR3aa: CASSEGQGNTEAFF; CDR3nt: TGTGCCAGCAGTGAGGGACAGGGCAACACTGAAGCTTTCTTT
v_gene: TRBV3-1/TRBV3-2; d_gene: TRBD1; j_gene: TRBJ1-3; abundance: NA; CDR3aa: CASRGQALGVGNTIYF; CDR3nt: TGTGCCAGCAGGGGACAGGCTTTAGGCGTTGGAAACACCATATATTTT